A selection of T cell receptor beta chains follows, all from one sample in a study of T cells in Graves' hyperthyroidism and ophthalmopathy. TCRdb itself ran the multiplex PCR reads through MiXCR, one entry per CDR3 protein. The sample gives hundreds of thousands of distinct CDR3 sequences, 46% of which show up once; approximately 8.2% is in the top ten. The source material was peripheral blood or thyroid tissue (not recorded which). These receptors were collected from a woman under 30 with Graves' hyperthyroidism. Each CDR3 is given with its conserved first and last residue. Each record gives: V gene, clone size, D gene, J gene, CDR3 DNA, CDR3 protein. The D gene is left open where the match is weak. A clone size is listed for some rows: how often the clone was seen (once, few, many), or a class if it is expanded.

V gene: TRBV12-3/TRBV12-4
clone size: .
D gene: .
J gene: TRBJ2-5
CDR3 DNA: TGTGCCAGCGCCCCGGTCAGCTGCCAAGAGACCCAGTACTTC
CDR3 protein: CASAPVSCQETQYF

V gene: TRBV4-1
clone size: many
D gene: .
J gene: TRBJ1-6
CDR3 DNA: TGCGCCAGCAGCCAACCAGGTCGTTCACCCCTCCACTTT
CDR3 protein: CASSQPGRSPLHF

V gene: TRBV7-9
clone size: many
D gene: .
J gene: TRBJ1-6
CDR3 DNA: TGTGCCAGCAGCCCCACAAATTCACCCCTCCACTTT
CDR3 protein: CASSPTNSPLHF

V gene: TRBV29-1
clone size: .
D gene: .
J gene: TRBJ1-2
CDR3 DNA: TGCAGCGTTGAGGGGGGGGGGATTGGCTACACCTTC
CDR3 protein: CSVEGGGIGYTF

V gene: TRBV7-8
clone size: .
D gene: .
J gene: TRBJ1-5
CDR3 DNA: TGTGCCAGCAGCTTAGCCCCAGGGAAGGATCAGCCCCAGCATTTT
CDR3 protein: CASSLAPGKDQPQHF

V gene: TRBV14
clone size: few
D gene: .
J gene: TRBJ1-1
CDR3 DNA: TGTGCCAGCAGCCAGGTGCCCGGGAGCCACACTGAAGCTTTCTTT
CDR3 protein: CASSQVPGSHTEAFF

V gene: TRBV14
clone size: many
D gene: TRBD1
J gene: TRBJ1-2
CDR3 DNA: TGTGCCAGCAGCCAAGGAGGGGGCGACGGCTACACCTTC
CDR3 protein: CASSQGGGDGYTF

V gene: TRBV10-1
clone size: .
D gene: .
J gene: TRBJ1-4
CDR3 DNA: TGCGCCAGCAGTGAGGGGGCCGCCGAACTGTTTTTT
CDR3 protein: CASSEGAAELFF

V gene: TRBV2
clone size: .
D gene: .
J gene: TRBJ1-5
CDR3 DNA: TGTGCCAGCGGGCTTAGACAGCCCCAGCATTTT
CDR3 protein: CASGLRQPQHF

V gene: TRBV9
clone size: .
D gene: .
J gene: TRBJ2-2
CDR3 DNA: TGTGCCAGCAGCGGACACAGGGAGCTGTTTTTT
CDR3 protein: CASSGHRELFF

V gene: TRBV14
clone size: .
D gene: .
J gene: TRBJ1-2
CDR3 DNA: TGTGCCAGCAGCCCTGTGTCTCAGGGTGGCTACACCTTC
CDR3 protein: CASSPVSQGGYTF

V gene: TRBV7-9
clone size: many
D gene: .
J gene: TRBJ2-7
CDR3 DNA: TGTGCCAGCAGCTTAGCTCGAACCTACGAGCAGTACTTC
CDR3 protein: CASSLARTYEQYF

V gene: TRBV7-9
clone size: many
D gene: TRBD2
J gene: TRBJ2-5
CDR3 DNA: TGTGCCAGCAGCTCAGGGACTACGCAGACCCAGTACTTC
CDR3 protein: CASSSGTTQTQYF

V gene: TRBV5-1
clone size: .
D gene: .
J gene: TRBJ1-4
CDR3 DNA: TGCGCCAGCAGGGACGAGCCGTGGAGGGCTAATGAAAAACTGTTTTTT
CDR3 protein: CASRDEPWRANEKLFF

V gene: TRBV7-9
clone size: many
D gene: .
J gene: TRBJ2-7
CDR3 DNA: TGTGCCAGCAGCGCGACAGTGAACTACGAGCAGTACTTC
CDR3 protein: CASSATVNYEQYF

V gene: TRBV12-3/TRBV12-4
clone size: .
D gene: TRBD1
J gene: TRBJ1-5
CDR3 DNA: TGTGCCAGCAGTGGGGGACAGGGGATACAGCCCCAGCATTTT
CDR3 protein: CASSGGQGIQPQHF

V gene: TRBV9
clone size: few
D gene: TRBD1
J gene: TRBJ1-4
CDR3 DNA: TGTGCCAGCAGCGTAAGGCAGGGGGGAACTAATGAAAAACTGTTTTTT
CDR3 protein: CASSVRQGGTNEKLFF

V gene: TRBV5-1
clone size: many
D gene: .
J gene: TRBJ1-3
CDR3 DNA: TGCGCCAGCAGCTGGGACGGGCCTGGAAACACCATATATTTT
CDR3 protein: CASSWDGPGNTIYF

V gene: TRBV20-1
clone size: .
D gene: TRBD2
J gene: TRBJ2-7
CDR3 DNA: TGCAGTGCTAGGCCTCCCACTAGCGACTACGAGCAGTACTTC
CDR3 protein: CSARPPTSDYEQYF

V gene: TRBV7-9
clone size: .
D gene: .
J gene: TRBJ1-2
CDR3 DNA: TGTGCCAGCAGCCGGATAAGCGGTGGCTACACCTTC
CDR3 protein: CASSRISGGYTF

V gene: TRBV2
clone size: .
D gene: .
J gene: TRBJ1-2
CDR3 DNA: TGTGCCAGCAGCCCCCAAGGGGCCCCGGGGTATGGCTACACCTTC
CDR3 protein: CASSPQGAPGYGYTF

V gene: TRBV19
clone size: .
D gene: .
J gene: TRBJ1-5
CDR3 DNA: TGTGCCAGTACCCAGAGGGCGGAGAGGGATGGGCAGCCCCAGCATTTT
CDR3 protein: CASTQRAERDGQPQHF

V gene: TRBV19
clone size: .
D gene: TRBD2
J gene: TRBJ2-2
CDR3 DNA: TGTGCTAGGAGTAGCGGGGCGAACACCGGGGAGCTGTTTTTT
CDR3 protein: CARSSGANTGELFF

V gene: TRBV7-2
clone size: many
D gene: TRBD2
J gene: TRBJ2-5
CDR3 DNA: TGTGCCAGCAGCTTAACTAGCGGGGAGACCCAGTACTTC
CDR3 protein: CASSLTSGETQYF

V gene: TRBV5-8
clone size: few
D gene: TRBD1
J gene: TRBJ2-7
CDR3 DNA: TGTGCCAGCAGCTTCCGGGACAGGGGGCCCGAGCAGTACTTC
CDR3 protein: CASSFRDRGPEQYF

V gene: TRBV12-3/TRBV12-4
clone size: few
D gene: TRBD1
J gene: TRBJ2-5
CDR3 DNA: TGTGCCAGCAGTTTCACCCGACAGGGGGGAGAGACCCAGTACTTC
CDR3 protein: CASSFTRQGGETQYF

V gene: TRBV7-8
clone size: many
D gene: TRBD1
J gene: TRBJ1-2
CDR3 DNA: TGTGCCAGCAGCTTAGGATCGGGACAGGCGAACTATGGCTACACCTTC
CDR3 protein: CASSLGSGQANYGYTF

V gene: TRBV2
clone size: .
D gene: .
J gene: TRBJ2-7
CDR3 DNA: TGTGCCAGCAGTGAACTGGCCCTGAGCTCCTACGAGCAGTACTTC
CDR3 protein: CASSELALSSYEQYF

V gene: TRBV19
clone size: .
D gene: .
J gene: TRBJ1-1
CDR3 DNA: TGTGCCAGTAGTATATGGGCCCCCACAGGGAACACTGAAGCTTTCTTT
CDR3 protein: CASSIWAPTGNTEAFF

V gene: TRBV7-2
clone size: .
D gene: TRBD1
J gene: TRBJ2-5
CDR3 DNA: TGTGCCAGCAGCTCTGGACAGGGGCAAGAGCCCCAGTACTTC
CDR3 protein: CASSSGQGQEPQYF

V gene: TRBV7-2
clone size: .
D gene: .
J gene: TRBJ2-5
CDR3 DNA: TGTGCCAGCAGCCAAGGCTTCCCCGGGGAGACCCAGTACTTC
CDR3 protein: CASSQGFPGETQYF

V gene: TRBV7-2
clone size: .
D gene: .
J gene: TRBJ2-7
CDR3 DNA: TGTGCCAGCAGCTTAGAGTACAGGGCTACCTACGAGCAGTACTTC
CDR3 protein: CASSLEYRATYEQYF

V gene: TRBV29-1
clone size: .
D gene: .
J gene: TRBJ2-7
CDR3 DNA: TGCAGCTTGGATCTCGGTACCTACGAGCAGTACTTC
CDR3 protein: CSLDLGTYEQYF

V gene: TRBV10-3
clone size: .
D gene: .
J gene: TRBJ2-5
CDR3 DNA: TGTGCCACCAGTGGGACCGGGACCCAGTACTTC
CDR3 protein: CATSGTGTQYF

V gene: TRBV10-3
clone size: .
D gene: .
J gene: TRBJ2-5
CDR3 DNA: TGTGCCATCAGTGAAGGAGGTGATGGGACCCAGTACTTC
CDR3 protein: CAISEGGDGTQYF

V gene: TRBV6-5
clone size: .
D gene: TRBD1
J gene: TRBJ1-5
CDR3 DNA: TGTGCCAGCAGTTACTCGAAGGGGACAGGGGTTAGCAATCAGCCCCAGCATTTT
CDR3 protein: CASSYSKGTGVSNQPQHF

V gene: TRBV24-1
clone size: .
D gene: .
J gene: TRBJ1-2
CDR3 DNA: TGTGCCAGAGAGACCCGCGGGGACGGGAATGGCTACACCTTC
CDR3 protein: CARETRGDGNGYTF

V gene: TRBV7-9
clone size: .
D gene: .
J gene: TRBJ2-7
CDR3 DNA: TGTGCCAGCAGCTTAGTGGCCGGGGTTTCCTACGAGCAGTACTTC
CDR3 protein: CASSLVAGVSYEQYF

V gene: TRBV20-1
clone size: .
D gene: TRBD2
J gene: TRBJ2-2
CDR3 DNA: TGCAGTGCCCCGAGGGCCGGGGGGAATACCGGGGAGCTGTTTTTT
CDR3 protein: CSAPRAGGNTGELFF

V gene: TRBV7-9
clone size: few
D gene: .
J gene: TRBJ1-2
CDR3 DNA: TGTGCCAGTAGTATGGGGAGGGGGAGAGGCTACACCTTC
CDR3 protein: CASSMGRGRGYTF

V gene: TRBV24-1
clone size: .
D gene: .
J gene: TRBJ2-5
CDR3 DNA: TGTGCCACCAGTGAAACATGGGATCAAGAGACCCAGTACTTC
CDR3 protein: CATSETWDQETQYF